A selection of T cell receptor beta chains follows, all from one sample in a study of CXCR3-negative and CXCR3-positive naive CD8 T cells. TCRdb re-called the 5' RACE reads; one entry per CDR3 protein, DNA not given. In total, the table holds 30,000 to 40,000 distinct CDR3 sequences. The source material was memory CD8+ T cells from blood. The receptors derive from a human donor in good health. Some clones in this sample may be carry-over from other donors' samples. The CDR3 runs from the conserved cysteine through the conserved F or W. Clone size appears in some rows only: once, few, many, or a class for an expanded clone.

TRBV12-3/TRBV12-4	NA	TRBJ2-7	CASSLGGPRYEQYF
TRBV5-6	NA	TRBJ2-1	CASSSHGARENEQFF
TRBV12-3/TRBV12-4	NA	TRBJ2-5	CASSLVLAFEETQYF
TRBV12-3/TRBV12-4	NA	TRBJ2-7	CASSFGQGLNYEQYF
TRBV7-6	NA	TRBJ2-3	CASSLDASGGGGTDTQYF
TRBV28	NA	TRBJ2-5	CASAPGQRLETQYF
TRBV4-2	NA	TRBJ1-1	CASSQEPLAVSNTEAFF
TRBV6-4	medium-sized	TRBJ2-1	CASSEAGGSYNEQFF
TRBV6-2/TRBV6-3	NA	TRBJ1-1	CASAARDTLAFF
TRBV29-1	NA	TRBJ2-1	CSVEDRLAGVPEQFF
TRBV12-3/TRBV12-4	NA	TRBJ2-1	CASSFAGGQNNEQFF
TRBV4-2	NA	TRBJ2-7	CASSPILDGSYEQYF
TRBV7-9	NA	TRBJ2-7	CASSLGGTGVEQYF
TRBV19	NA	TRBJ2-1	CASSTALGNEQFF
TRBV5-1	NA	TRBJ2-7	CASSPSGTTTSYEQYF
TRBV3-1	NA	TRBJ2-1	CASSQVAGPNEQFF